The 7 T cell receptor beta chains below were found in one sample sequenced in a study of T cells in Graves' hyperthyroidism and ophthalmopathy. TCR beta CDR3 sequences were amplified from RNA transcripts. The TCR CDR3 was amplified in a first-round RT-PCR using the HTBI primer set. From the multiplex PCR reads, TCRdb called clonotypes with MiXCR, one entry per CDR3 protein. Of more than 450,000 distinct CDR3 sequences in the sample, 15% to 20% were seen once. Material for sequencing was blood. These receptors all stem from a middle-aged man with Graves' ophthalmopathy.

V and J are TRBV19 and TRBJ2-3; 8 nucleotides agree with TRBD1. The V segment lost 7 bases and the J segment 2 bases; nucleotides outside the gene matches: 8. The CDR3 consists of 15 residues. The germline gives CDR1 LNHDA, CDR2 SQIVND (reference sequence). The CDR3 region has the DNA TGTGCCAGTACGCCGACAGGGGTGACCACAGATACGCAGTATTTT. Protein product: CASTPTGVTTDTQYF.

The V gene is TRBV10-3, the J gene TRBJ1-1; weak D call: TRBD1 (5 bases). The germline V gene has CDR1 ENHRY and CDR2 SYGVKD. Trimming stripped 4 bases from V and 6 bases from J, with 12 bases between. The CDR3 has 13 amino acids. Here the CDR3 reads CAISAGSDAEAFF. The CDR3, as DNA: TGTGCCATCAGTGCAGGGAGCGATGCTGAAGCTTTCTTT.

The CDR3 loop reads CASSPPVGAADTQYF. The DNA for the CDR3 is TGTGCCAGCAGCCCCCCTGTCGGGGCGGCGGATACGCAGTATTTT. The genes are TRBV3-1 and TRBJ2-3; either TRBD1 or TRBD2 may fit D (5 bases each). V shed 4 bases and J shed 6 bases, with 17 bases lying between them. In germline, CDR1 is LGHDT, CDR2 YNNKEL (reference sequence). The CDR3 covers 15 residues.

This clonotype was detected a few times. This chain links TRBV11-2 with TRBJ2-2, with D tentatively TRBD2 (6 bases). The germline gives CDR1 SGHAT, CDR2 FQNNGV. Trimming removed 1 base at V and 6 bases at J, with 12 bases between. The CDR3 is made up of 15 amino acids. The CDR3 region has the DNA TGTGCCAGCAGCTTAGGGAGGGTATTGTCCGGGGAGCTGTTTTTT. Translated: CASSLGRVLSGELFF.

The chain joins TRBV5-4 to TRBJ2-1; 13 bases fit TRBD2. Germline V gives CDR1 SGHNT, CDR2 YYREEE (reference sequence). The CDR3 contains 18 residues. The ends lost 9 bases at V and 0 bases at J; junction bases unmatched: 12. The CDR3 DNA is TGTGCCACCGCCTCAGGACTAGCGGGGGACCTCTCCTACAATGAGCAGTTCTTC. It yields the protein CATASGLAGDLSYNEQFF.

CDR3 loop: CASGYPPTGTSGWGSYEQYF. CDR3 DNA: TGTGCCAGCGGATACCCCCCTACCGGGACTAGCGGGTGGGGTTCCTACGAGCAGTACTTC. This chain connects TRBV11-2 to TRBJ2-7; 12 bases map to TRBD2. V was pared by 8 bases and J by 1 base, with 21 bases of the junction left unmatched. CDR3 length: 20 amino acids. Germline-derived CDR1 and CDR2 are SGHAT and FQNNGV.

The V gene is TRBV28, the J gene TRBJ2-5; 11 bases are a match to TRBD2. V shed 1 base and J 3 bases; nucleotides not matched to a gene: 1. This CDR3 has 15 amino acids. CDR1 and CDR2 from the germline V gene are MDHEN and SYDVKM. The CDR3 here is CASSLSGLAEETQYF. The CDR3, as DNA: TGTGCCAGCAGTTTATCGGGACTAGCGGAAGAGACCCAGTACTTC.